Following are 16 T cell receptor beta chains from one sample sequenced in a study of technical replicates of blood from a handful of donors. TCRdb's table, derived via immunoSEQ multiplex PCR, lists solely in-frame clones and lacks some. The sample carries around 92,000 clones, around 95% recorded once. Material: T cells isolated from PBMCs. These receptor sequences come from a human donor in good health.

V usage is TRBV28 and J usage is TRBJ2-2, with D perhaps matching TRBD2 (6 bases). V was trimmed by 3 bases and J by 2 bases, leaving 13 bases between them. The CDR3 covers 16 residues. Germline V gene sequence: CDR1 MDHEN, CDR2 SYDVKM. The CDR3 loop is CASSFWGDFNTGELFF. CDR3 DNA sequence: TGTGCCAGCAGTTTCTGGGGGGACTTTAACACCGGGGAGCTGTTTTTT.

The chain combines TRBV11-3 with TRBJ2-5, with TRBD1 as a possible D gene (5 bases). This CDR3 comprises 17 residues. With 5 bases removed from V and 5 bases from J, the gap between germline ends came to 24 bases. Looked up from germline, CDR1 is SGHNT and CDR2 is YENEEA. CDR3 amino acids: CASSQNRVGFGAETQYF. CDR3 DNA sequence: TGTGCCAGCAGCCAAAACCGTGTAGGGTTTGGGGCTGAGACCCAGTACTTC.

The V call is TRBV7-3, the J call TRBJ2-6; D may be TRBD2 (6 bases). This CDR3 has 14 residues. The V and J ends lost 5 bases and 4 bases respectively, with 9 bases between them. Germline V gene sequence: CDR1 SGHTA, CDR2 FQGTGA. DNA of the CDR3: TGTGCCAGCAGCCGGGGGACCGGGGCCAACGTCCTGACTTTC. Protein: CASSRGTGANVLTF.

The genes are TRBV19 and TRBJ1-2; TRBD1 might be the D (5 bases). Per the germline V gene, CDR1 is LNHDA and CDR2 is SQIVND (reference sequence). The CDR3 sequence is 12 residues long. V lost 5 bases, J lost 5 bases, and 9 bases lay in between. The CDR3, as DNA: TGTGCCAGTAGTGCGGACATGTATGGCTACACCTTC. Its translation: CASSADMYGYTF.

The chain carries TRBV4-1 and TRBJ1-5; D is ambiguous. The CDR3 has 13 amino acids. V was shortened by 0 bases and J by 5 bases, with 5 bases between the two germline ends. From germline, CDR1 is MGHRA and CDR2 YSYEKL. The CDR3 loop reads CASSQDLDQPQHF. The CDR3 DNA reads TGCGCCAGCAGCCAAGATCTTGATCAGCCCCAGCATTTT.

This clone was found a few times. The chain is built from TRBV2 and TRBJ1-4; D is unresolved. The V gene lost 3 bases and the J gene lost 8 bases, with 13 bases spanning the gap. There are 14 residues in the CDR3. The germline V gene has CDR1 SNHLY and CDR2 FYNNEI. This chain's CDR3 is CASSDSLVSEKLFF. The CDR3 nucleotides read TGTGCCAGCAGTGATAGTTTAGTTTCCGAAAAACTGTTTTTT. The full variable domain, completed using reference TRBV2 and TRBJ1-4, is EPEVTQTPSHQVTQMGQEVILRCVPISNHLYFYWYRQILGQKVEFLVSFYNNEISEKSEIFDDQFSVERPDGSNFTLKIRSTKLEDSAMYFCASSDSLVSEKLFFGSGTQLSVL.

The chain recombines TRBV5-4 with TRBJ2-3; maybe TRBD1 (5 bases). Germline CDR1 and CDR2: SGHNT and YYREEE (reference sequence). The CDR3 is 14 amino acids. The V gene lost 4 bases and the J gene lost 4 bases, with 13 bases spanning the gap. For the CDR3, the DNA is TGTGCCAGCAGCCCCCCGGAAGGGGCAGATACGCAGTATTTT. Translated: CASSPPEGADTQYF.

This chain connects TRBV11-3 to TRBJ1-2, with 8 bases identical to TRBD1. J gave up 4 bases and V 5 bases, and 6 bases lay outside the gene matches. CDR3 size: 14 residues. CDR1 is SGHNT and CDR2 is YENEEA in the germline V gene. DNA for the CDR3: TGTGCCAGCAGCCTCGGCGGGACAGGCTATGGCTACACCTTC. Amino acid sequence: CASSLGGTGYGYTF.

The V and J genes are TRBV4-1 and TRBJ2-5, with TRBD2 identical over 7 bases. From germline, CDR1 is MGHRA and CDR2 YSYEKL. CDR3 length: 14 residues. V shed 4 bases and J 5 bases; nucleotides not matched to a gene: 7. CDR3 bases: TGCGCCAGCAGCCTCGGACTAGGGCAGGAGACCCAGTACTTC. Translated, it gives CASSLGLGQETQYF.

This CDR3 is CASSYLQGGNTEAFF. As DNA, the CDR3 is TGTGCCAGTAGCTATCTCCAGGGAGGCAACACTGAAGCTTTCTTT. The V and J genes are TRBV19 and TRBJ1-1; D might be TRBD1 (5 bases). This CDR3 has 15 amino acids. Germline V lookup: CDR1 LNHDA, CDR2 SQIVND (reference sequence). The ends were cut back, 6 bases at V and 2 bases at J, with 16 bases in the middle.

CDR3 in DNA: TGTGCCAGCAGTTTATGGGGGCCAGCGGGAGGTTACGAGCAGTACTTC. Translating gives CASSLWGPAGGYEQYF. This chain joins TRBV27 and TRBJ2-7; TRBD2 matches 9 bases. The CDR3 has 16 residues. Trimming removed 1 base from V and 4 bases from J; junction bases left unmatched: 8. In germline, CDR1 is MNHEY, CDR2 SMNVEV (reference sequence).

J is TRBJ2-1 and V is TRBV6-5; tentatively, D is TRBD1 (5 bases). CDR1 and CDR2 from the germline V gene are MNHEY and SVGAGI. Trimming shortened V by 4 bases and J by 9 bases, and 10 bases separated the two germline ends. CDR3 length equals 12 residues. CDR3: CASSSRVGEQFF. Here the CDR3 DNA reads TGTGCCAGCAGTTCCAGGGTAGGTGAGCAGTTCTTC.

The chain combines TRBV9 with TRBJ1-2; TRBD1 aligns across 7 bases. V trimming: 7 bases; J trimming: 5 bases; junction bases outside the gene matches: 5. CDR3 size: 12 residues. The germline V gene has CDR1 SGDLS and CDR2 YYNGEE. The chain's CDR3 is CASSGTVYGYTF. Here the CDR3 DNA reads TGTGCCAGCTCCGGGACAGTATATGGCTACACCTTC.

Here the CDR3 reads CSVRGGAGYTF. The CDR3 nucleotides read TGCAGCGTTCGTGGGGGCGCAGGCTACACCTTC. This chain uses TRBV29-1 with TRBJ1-2; TRBD1 is a possible D gene (6 bases). V gave up 5 bases and J gave up 8 bases, with 12 bases separating them. CDR1 is SQVTM, CDR2 ANQGSEA, per germline. The CDR3 spans 11 residues.

A few counts support this clone. V is TRBV6-6 and J is TRBJ1-2; 8 bases are shared with TRBD1. Germline V gene data show CDR1 as MNHNY and CDR2 as SVGAGI (reference sequence). The CDR3 is 14 amino acids. The V segment lost 6 bases and the J segment 2 bases; nucleotides outside the gene matches: 5. This chain's CDR3 is CASSRTGRNYGYTF. In DNA form, the CDR3 reads TGTGCCAGCAGCCGGACAGGGAGAAACTATGGCTACACCTTC.

V gene TRBV5-1 combines with J gene TRBJ2-7; 7 bases fit TRBD2. This CDR3 spans 16 amino acids. Unmatched junction bases numbered 12, after V lost 4 bases and J lost 2 bases. Germline V CDR1 and CDR2: SGHRS, YFSETQ. The CDR3 loop is CASSLRGSGTTYEQYF. The CDR3 DNA follows: TGCGCCAGCAGCCTTCGGGGCAGCGGGACGACCTACGAGCAGTACTTC.